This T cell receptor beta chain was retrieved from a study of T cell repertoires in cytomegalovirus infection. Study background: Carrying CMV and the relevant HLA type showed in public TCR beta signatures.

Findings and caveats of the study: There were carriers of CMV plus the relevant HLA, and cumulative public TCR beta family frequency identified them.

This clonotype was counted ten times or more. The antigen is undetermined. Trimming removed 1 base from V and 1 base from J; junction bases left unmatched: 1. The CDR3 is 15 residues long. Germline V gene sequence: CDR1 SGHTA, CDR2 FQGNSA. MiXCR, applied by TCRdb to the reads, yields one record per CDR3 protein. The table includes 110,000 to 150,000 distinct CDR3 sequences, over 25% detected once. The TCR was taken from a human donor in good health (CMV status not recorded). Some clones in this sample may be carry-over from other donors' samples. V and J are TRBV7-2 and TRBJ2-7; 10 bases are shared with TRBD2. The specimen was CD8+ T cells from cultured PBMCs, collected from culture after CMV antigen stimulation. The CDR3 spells CASSLGTSGSYEQYF. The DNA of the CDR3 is TGTGCCAGCAGCTTAGGGACTAGCGGATCCTACGAGCAGTACTTC.